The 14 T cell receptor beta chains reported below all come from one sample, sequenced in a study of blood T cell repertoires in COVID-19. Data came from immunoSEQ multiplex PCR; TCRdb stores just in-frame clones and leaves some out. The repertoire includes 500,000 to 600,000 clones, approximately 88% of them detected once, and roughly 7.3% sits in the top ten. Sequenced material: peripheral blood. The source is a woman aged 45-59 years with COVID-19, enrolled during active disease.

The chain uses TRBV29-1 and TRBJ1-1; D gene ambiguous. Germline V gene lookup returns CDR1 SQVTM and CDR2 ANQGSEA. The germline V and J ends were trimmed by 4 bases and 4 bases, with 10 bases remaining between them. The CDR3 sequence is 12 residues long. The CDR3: CSVAEVGTEAFF. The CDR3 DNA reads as TGCAGCGTTGCCGAGGTGGGCACTGAAGCTTTCTTT.

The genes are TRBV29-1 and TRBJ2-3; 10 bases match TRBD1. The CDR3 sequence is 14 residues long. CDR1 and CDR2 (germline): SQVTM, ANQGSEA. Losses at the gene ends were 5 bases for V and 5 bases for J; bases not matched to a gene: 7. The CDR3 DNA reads TGCAGCGTTCGTAGACAGGGGGCTGGAGATACGCAGTATTTT. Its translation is CSVRRQGAGDTQYF.

CDR3 nucleotides: TGTGCCAGCTCCCCAAGCGGGGCCTCCTACGAGCAGTACTTC. Translated: CASSPSGASYEQYF. The V gene is TRBV18, the J gene TRBJ2-7; 7 bases are shared with TRBD2. Germline-derived CDR1 and CDR2 are KGHSH and LQKENI. With 6 bases clipped from V and 0 bases from J, the junction kept 5 bases outside the gene matches. The CDR3 has 14 residues.

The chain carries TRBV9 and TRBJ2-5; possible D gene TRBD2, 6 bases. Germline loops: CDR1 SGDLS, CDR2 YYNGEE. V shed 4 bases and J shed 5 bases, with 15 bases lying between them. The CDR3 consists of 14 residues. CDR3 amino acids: CASSSLLASETQYF. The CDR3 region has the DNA TGTGCCAGCAGCAGCCTACTAGCTTCTGAGACCCAGTACTTC.

The CDR3, as DNA: TGTGCCACCAGCAGACTCCCCGGGACACTCGAGGAGGGCTACACCTTC. Protein: CATSRLPGTLEEGYTF. The genes are TRBV15 and TRBJ1-2; possible D gene TRBD1, 6 bases. Trimming took off 2 bases at V and 8 bases at J, with 21 bases between the two ends. CDR1 is LNHNV and CDR2 is YYDKDF in the germline V gene (reference sequence). CDR3 size: 16 residues.

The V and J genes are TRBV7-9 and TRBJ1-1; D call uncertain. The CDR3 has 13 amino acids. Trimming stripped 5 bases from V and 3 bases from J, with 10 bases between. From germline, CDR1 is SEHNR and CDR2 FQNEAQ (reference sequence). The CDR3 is CASSPSQDTEAFF. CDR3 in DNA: TGTGCCAGCAGCCCGTCCCAGGACACTGAAGCTTTCTTT. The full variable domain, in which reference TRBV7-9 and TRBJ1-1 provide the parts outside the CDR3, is DTGVSQNPRHKITKRGQNVTFRCDPISEHNRLYWYRQTLGQGPEFLTYFQNEAQLEKSRLLSDRFSAERPKGSFSTLEIQRTEQGDSAMYLCASSPSQDTEAFFGQGTRLTVV.

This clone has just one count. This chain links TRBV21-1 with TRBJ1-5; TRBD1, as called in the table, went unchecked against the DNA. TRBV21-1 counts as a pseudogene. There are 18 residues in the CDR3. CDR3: CASSKVRGKDRGGQPQHF. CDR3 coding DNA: TGTGCCAGCAGCAAAGTACGGGGTAAGGACAGGGGAGGTCAGCCCCAGCATTTT.

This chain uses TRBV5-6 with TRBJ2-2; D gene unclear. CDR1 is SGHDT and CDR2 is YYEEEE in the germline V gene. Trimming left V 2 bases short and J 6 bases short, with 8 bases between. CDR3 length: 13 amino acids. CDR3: CASSFQLAGELFF. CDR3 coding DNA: TGTGCCAGCAGCTTTCAGTTGGCCGGGGAGCTGTTTTTT.

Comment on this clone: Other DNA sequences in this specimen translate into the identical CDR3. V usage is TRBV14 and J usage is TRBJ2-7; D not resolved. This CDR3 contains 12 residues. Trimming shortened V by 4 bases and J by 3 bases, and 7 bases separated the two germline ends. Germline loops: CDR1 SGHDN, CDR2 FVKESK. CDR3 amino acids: CASSRTSYEQYF. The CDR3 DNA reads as TGTGCCAGCAGCCGTACGAGCTACGAGCAGTACTTC.

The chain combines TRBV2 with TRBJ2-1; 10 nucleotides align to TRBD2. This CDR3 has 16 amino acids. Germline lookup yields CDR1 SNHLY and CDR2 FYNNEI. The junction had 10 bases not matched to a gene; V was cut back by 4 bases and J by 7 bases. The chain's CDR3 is CASSGELAGLSNEQFF. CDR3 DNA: TGTGCCAGCAGTGGCGAACTAGCGGGGCTTTCAAATGAGCAGTTCTTC.

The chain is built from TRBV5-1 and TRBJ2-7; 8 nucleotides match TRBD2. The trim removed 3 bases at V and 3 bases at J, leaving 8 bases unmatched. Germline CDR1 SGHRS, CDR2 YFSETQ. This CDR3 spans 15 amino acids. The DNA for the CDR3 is TGCGCCAGCAGCTCATCAGCGGGGGCCTTCTACGAGCAGTACTTC. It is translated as CASSSSAGAFYEQYF.

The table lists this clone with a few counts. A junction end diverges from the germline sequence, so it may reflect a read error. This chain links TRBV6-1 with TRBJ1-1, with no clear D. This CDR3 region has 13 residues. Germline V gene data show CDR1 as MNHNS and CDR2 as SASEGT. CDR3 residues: CASGDISGTEAFF. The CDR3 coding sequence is TGTGCCAGCGGTGACATCTCAGGCACTGAAGCTTTCTTT.

CDR3 nucleotides: TGTGCCAGCAGTTTATCATCGGGGGGGAGGTCCGCTTTCTTT. This codes for CASSLSSGGRSAFF. V gene TRBV27 combines with J gene TRBJ1-1, with a weak D call TRBD1 (5 bases). Germline V lookup: CDR1 MNHEY, CDR2 SMNVEV (reference sequence). The CDR3 is 14 residues long. V was trimmed by 0 bases and J by 11 bases, leaving 16 bases between them.

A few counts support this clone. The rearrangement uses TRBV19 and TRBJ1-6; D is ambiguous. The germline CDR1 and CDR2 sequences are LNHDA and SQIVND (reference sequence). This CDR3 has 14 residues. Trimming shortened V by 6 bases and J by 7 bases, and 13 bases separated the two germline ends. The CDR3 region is CASRRTAPNSPLHF. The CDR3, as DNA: TGTGCCAGTAGGAGAACAGCACCGAATTCACCCCTCCACTTT.